This entry describes one T cell receptor beta chain. The data were produced by immunoSEQ multiplex PCR, yet TCRdb's version contains in-frame clones alone and is incomplete. This table has around 50,000 clones, roughly four fifths appearing once. The V and J ends lost 1 base and 2 bases, in that order; junction bases with no gene match: 6. There are 16 residues in the CDR3. Germline V gene sequence: CDR1 SSHAT, CDR2 FNYEAQ (reference sequence). The data stem from a study of blood T cell repertoires in COVID-19. The sequenced sample consisted of peripheral blood. The J gene is TRBJ2-5, the V gene TRBV7-7, with 8 bases lining up with TRBD2. This sequence originates from an elderly woman with acute or convalescent COVID-19. Here the CDR3 DNA reads TGTGCCAGCAGCTTAGTGCCAGCGGGGGAACAAGAGACCCAGTACTTC. Translated, it gives CASSLVPAGEQETQYF.